This is a list of T cell receptor beta chains from one sample in a study of shared clonotypes between healthy human individuals. TCRdb's copy holds only in-frame clones and misses some; the assay was immunoSEQ multiplex PCR. The data hold about 1.1 million clones, with about 84% observed a single time. The specimen was memory CD4+ T cells from PBMCs. These receptors originate from a man between 18 and 35 years old in good health. Some clones in this sample may be carry-over from other donors' samples. Both conserved end residues are part of each CDR3. Fields, in order: D gene, clone size, V gene, J gene, CDR3 protein, CDR3 DNA. A D gene is named only where the DNA matches it firmly. Size tells how often a clone was seen (once, few, many) or the class of an expanded clone, and some rows leave it out.

.	once	TRBV6-1	TRBJ2-2	CASRAKGVGELFF	TGTGCCAGCAGAGCTAAGGGGGTCGGGGAGCTGTTTTTT
.	.	TRBV11-1	TRBJ1-3	CASSLDPTAGNTIYF	TGTGCCAGCAGCTTAGACCCGACAGCTGGAAACACCATATATTTT
.	once	TRBV28	TRBJ2-3	CASSSIREGTSDTQYF	TGTGCCAGCAGTTCCATCCGTGAGGGGACCTCAGATACGCAGTATTTT
.	.	TRBV11-3	TRBJ2-1	CASSSRDYNEQFF	TGTGCCAGCAGCTCCCGGGACTACAATGAGCAGTTCTTC
.	.	TRBV5-4	TRBJ2-5	CASSLAAGAGETQYF	TGTGCCAGCAGCTTGGCCGCGGGGGCTGGGGAGACCCAGTACTTC
TRBD2	many	TRBV4-1	TRBJ2-7	CASSPRTSGTLVQYEQYF	TGCGCCAGCAGCCCCCGGACTAGCGGGACCCTGGTCCAATACGAGCAGTACTTC
.	.	TRBV4-1	TRBJ2-5	CASSQGPGTGETQYF	TGCGCCAGCAGCCAAGGGCCAGGGACGGGAGAGACCCAGTACTTC
TRBD1	.	TRBV7-2	TRBJ1-1	CASSLLGQGTEAFF	TGTGCCAGCAGCCTTTTGGGACAGGGGACTGAAGCTTTCTTT
TRBD1	.	TRBV5-1	TRBJ2-2	CASSYGTGVSGELFF	TGCGCCAGCAGCTACGGGACAGGGGTTTCCGGGGAGCTGTTTTTT
.	.	TRBV2	TRBJ1-1	CASSEGVSTEAFF	TGTGCCAGCAGTGAAGGGGTGAGCACTGAAGCTTTCTTT
TRBD2	.	TRBV14	TRBJ2-7	CASSLRLAGRSYEQYF	TGTGCCAGCAGCCTGAGACTAGCGGGGAGGTCCTACGAGCAGTACTTC
.	.	TRBV2	TRBJ1-2	CASSGLPNYGYTF	TGTGCCAGCAGTGGCCTCCCTAACTATGGCTACACCTTC
.	once	TRBV6-5	TRBJ1-1	CASRLSMNTEAFF	TGTGCCAGCAGACTGTCTATGAACACTGAAGCTTTCTTT
.	few	TRBV7-9	TRBJ1-2	CASSSVRGVGYGYTF	TGTGCCAGCAGCTCAGTCAGGGGAGTTGGCTATGGCTACACCTTC
TRBD2	.	TRBV11-2	TRBJ2-1	CASSGWTSSFTNEQFF	TGTGCCAGCAGCGGGTGGACTAGCTCCTTTACCAATGAGCAGTTCTTC
.	.	TRBV27	TRBJ1-1	CASSLNRGSTEAFF	TGTGCCAGCAGTTTAAACAGAGGGTCCACTGAAGCTTTCTTT
.	.	TRBV28	TRBJ1-2	CASSLGPGRSSNYGYTF	TGTGCCAGCAGTCTCGGTCCGGGACGGAGCTCTAACTATGGCTACACCTTC
.	few	TRBV2	TRBJ1-1	CASSKRDTLRGAFF	TGTGCCAGCAGTAAACGGGACACCCTTAGAGGAGCTTTCTTT
TRBD1	once	TRBV19	TRBJ1-3	CASSILQGNGNTIYF	TGTGCCAGTAGTATCCTACAGGGGAACGGAAACACCATATATTTT
.	.	TRBV5-1	TRBJ2-7	CASSLAMGEFYEQYF	TGCGCCAGCAGCTTGGCCATGGGGGAATTCTACGAGCAGTACTTC
.	.	TRBV18	TRBJ1-2	CASSPAKSNYGYTF	TGTGCCAGCTCACCAGCCAAATCTAACTATGGCTACACCTTC